This is a list of T cell receptor beta chains from one sample in a study of blood T cells in healthy people across ages. One entry per CDR3 protein results from TCRdb running MiXCR on the 5' RACE reads. The sample has some 1.5 million distinct CDR3 sequences, about 30% seen once. Source material: blood. The source of these receptors is a woman aged 25 to 45 in good health. The CDR3 runs from the conserved cysteine through the conserved F or W. Fields, in order: clone size, V gene, D gene, J gene, CDR3 protein, CDR3 DNA. A D gene is named only where the DNA matches it firmly. Size is omitted from some rows. Given values are once, few, many or a class for expanded clones.

>many|TRBV12-3/TRBV12-4|NA|TRBJ2-4
CASTFGGVQNIQYF
TGTGCCAGCACGTTTGGGGGAGTTCAAAACATTCAGTACTTC
>NA|TRBV7-9|NA|TRBJ1-2
CASSLGHYYGYTF
TGTGCCAGCAGCTTGGGGCATTATTATGGCTACACCTTC
>few|TRBV25-1|TRBD2|TRBJ2-1
CASSEYLAGGRYNEQFF
TGTGCCAGCAGTGAATACCTAGCGGGAGGGCGTTACAATGAGCAGTTCTTC
>few|TRBV13|NA|TRBJ2-3
CASPVGGTDTQYF
TGTGCCAGCCCCGTGGGGGGAACAGATACGCAGTATTTT
>NA|TRBV12-3/TRBV12-4|NA|TRBJ2-3
CASSSGIGDTQYF
TGTGCCAGCAGTTCGGGGATCGGGGATACGCAGTATTTT
>NA|TRBV6-1|NA|TRBJ2-5
CASTAIVGTEIQETQYF
TGTGCCAGCACCGCAATCGTCGGGACCGAGATACAAGAGACCCAGTACTTC
>few|TRBV7-2|TRBD2|TRBJ2-7
CASSSSRLAGNEQYF
TGTGCCAGCAGCTCTTCTCGACTAGCTGGGAATGAGCAGTACTTC
>NA|TRBV5-1|TRBD2|TRBJ2-6
CASSPRLAQSSGANVLTF
TGCGCCAGCAGCCCCAGACTAGCTCAGAGCTCTGGGGCCAACGTCCTGACTTTC
>few|TRBV5-1|NA|TRBJ2-3
CASSLDYSTDTQYF
TGCGCCAGCAGCTTGGATTATAGCACAGATACGCAGTATTTT
>few|TRBV5-1|TRBD2|TRBJ2-1
CASSATGLAYNEQFF
TGCGCCAGCAGCGCAACGGGACTAGCCTACAATGAGCAGTTCTTC
>NA|TRBV18|TRBD2|TRBJ2-5
CASSPFHSGQETQYF
TGTGCCAGCTCACCCTTTCATAGCGGGCAAGAGACCCAGTACTTC
>many|TRBV28|TRBD1|TRBJ2-5
CASRAWTGGVRETQYF
TGTGCCAGCAGGGCCTGGACAGGGGGGGTCCGGGAGACCCAGTACTTC
>few|TRBV7-6|NA|TRBJ1-2
CASSADTSVYGYTF
TGTGCCAGCAGCGCGGACACAAGTGTCTATGGCTACACCTTC
>few|TRBV6-1|NA|TRBJ2-5
CASWGGGAGETQYF
TGTGCCAGCTGGGGAGGGGGGGCCGGAGAGACCCAGTACTTC
>many|TRBV28|TRBD2|TRBJ2-7
CASSHGTSGTYAEQYF
TGTGCCAGCAGCCATGGGACTAGCGGGACCTACGCCGAGCAGTACTTC
>few|TRBV6-2/TRBV6-3|TRBD1|TRBJ1-1
CASSWNRGRDTEAFF
TGTGCCAGCAGTTGGAACAGGGGAAGGGACACTGAAGCTTTCTTT